This section outlines one TCR beta chain sequence together with its context. The record originates from a study of T cells expressing NK-cell markers. As the method of synthesis, 5'RACE template switching with UMIs yielded TCR beta cDNA. TCRdb reprocessed the 5' RACE reads; each CDR3 protein has one entry and no DNA is given. This table lists under 500,000 distinct CDR3 sequences. This CDR3 spans 18 amino acids. Germline CDR1 is SGHTA and CDR2 is FQGTGA. The clonotype originates from a woman between 18 and 75 years old in good health. Specimen: blood T cells: a sorted CD56 or NKG2C T cell subset, CD4+ or CD8+ T cells, or bulk PBMC T cells (not recorded which). The V gene is TRBV7-3, the J gene TRBJ2-3; TCRdb proposes TRBD2, but this gene call is untestable without DNA. The CDR3 here is CASSSLPVASGSTDTQYF. Complete variable domain (other parts from reference TRBV7-3 and TRBJ2-3): GAGVSQTPSNKVTEKGKYVELRCDPISGHTALYWYRQSLGQGPEFLIYFQGTGAADDSGLPNDRFFAVRPEGSVSTLKIQRTERGDSAVYLCASSSLPVASGSTDTQYFGPGTRLTVL.